These 25 T cell receptor beta chains were sequenced from one sample in a study of cytomegalovirus exposure and HLA in healthy donors. Profiled with immunoSEQ multiplex PCR; TCRdb holds only in-frame clones, not every one. This sample carries roughly 330,000 clones, approximately 90% of them seen once, and the ten largest clones take over 1%. The specimen was PBMCs. These receptor sequences come from a woman aged 25 to 45 in good health and CMV-seropositive.

The chain recombines TRBV5-1 with TRBJ2-1; no clear D. Looked up from germline, CDR1 is SGHRS and CDR2 is YFSETQ. Trimming took 0 bases from V and 6 from J, leaving 7 bases between them. The CDR3 contains 13 residues. CDR3 region: CASSLVLPNEQFF. The DNA of the CDR3 is TGCGCCAGCAGCTTGGTCTTGCCCAATGAGCAGTTCTTC.

The chain has TRBV11-1 and TRBJ2-7; possibly TRBD1 or TRBD2 for D (5 bases each). The CDR3 length is 14 residues. Trimming stripped 3 bases from V and 3 bases from J, with 12 bases between. The germline gives CDR1 SGHAT, CDR2 FQDESV (reference sequence). The CDR3 sequence is CASSFNRGVYEQYF. CDR3 nucleotide sequence: TGTGCCAGCAGCTTCAACAGAGGGGTCTACGAGCAGTACTTC.

The CDR3 nucleotides read TGTGCCAGCAGCGGGGAATTTTGGGTTGGGGCTTTCTTT. Translating it yields CASSGEFWVGAFF. This chain connects TRBV11-2 to TRBJ1-1; D unclear. The CDR3 has 13 residues. Per the germline V gene, CDR1 is SGHAT and CDR2 is FQNNGV. V lost 5 bases and J 11 bases, leaving 18 bases between the germline ends.

The CDR3 reads CASSLAGMRGINTEAFF. Here the CDR3 DNA reads TGTGCCAGCAGCTTAGCCGGGATGCGAGGGATCAACACTGAAGCTTTCTTT. This chain links TRBV7-9 with TRBJ1-1; no clear D. There are 17 residues in the CDR3. V was trimmed by 0 bases and J by 2 bases, leaving 16 bases between them. Per germline, CDR1 SEHNR and CDR2 FQNEAQ (reference sequence). The full variable domain, rest sourced from reference TRBV7-9 and TRBJ1-1, is DTGVSQNPRHKITKRGQNVTFRCDPISEHNRLYWYRQTLGQGPEFLTYFQNEAQLEKSRLLSDRFSAERPKGSFSTLEIQRTEQGDSAMYLCASSLAGMRGINTEAFFGQGTRLTVV.

The V call is TRBV27, the J call TRBJ2-3, with 9 bases lining up with TRBD1. Germline CDR1 reads MNHEY; CDR2 reads SMNVEV (reference sequence). V dropped 5 bases and J dropped 6; count of bases not matched to a gene: 9. CDR3 length: 15 amino acids. The CDR3 sequence is CASSLSGTGPDTQYF. For the CDR3, the DNA is TGTGCCAGCAGTCTTTCCGGGACAGGGCCCGATACGCAGTATTTT.

The J gene is TRBJ2-7, the V gene TRBV18; D unclear. This CDR3 spans 11 amino acids. Per germline, CDR1 KGHSH and CDR2 LQKENI. V was shortened by 3 bases and J by 3 bases, with 3 bases between the two germline ends. The CDR3: CASSPDYEQYF. The CDR3 DNA is TGTGCCAGCTCACCTGACTACGAGCAGTACTTC.

The chain has TRBV7-9 and TRBJ1-2; tentative D call: TRBD1 (6 bases). Trimming pared 4 bases from V and 0 bases from J, leaving 9 bases between. The CDR3 runs to 14 residues. Germline CDR1 reads SEHNR; CDR2 reads FQNEAQ (reference sequence). CDR3 region: CASSSRDTNYGYTF. CDR3 DNA sequence: TGTGCCAGCAGCTCCCGGGACACTAACTATGGCTACACCTTC.

The V and J genes are TRBV25-1 and TRBJ2-2; D remains unclear. The germline V and J ends were trimmed by 5 bases and 1 base, with 20 bases remaining between them. CDR1 and CDR2 (germline): MGHDK, SYGVNS. This CDR3 has 18 residues. CDR3 nucleotide sequence: TGTGCCAGCAGTCCTCCCCCGGCGGCAGATTTGAACACCGGGGAGCTGTTTTTT. It is translated as CASSPPPAADLNTGELFF.

This clone was recorded once. The chain employs TRBV4-2 and TRBJ2-7; 10 bases are a match to TRBD2. Germline V gene sequence: CDR1 LGHNA, CDR2 YNFKEQ. The length of the CDR3 is 15 residues. After removal of 2 bases from V and 3 bases from J, the junction contained 4 bases not matched to a gene. This CDR3 reads CASSQFLAGDYEQYF. CDR3 nucleotides: TGTGCCAGCAGCCAATTTCTAGCGGGAGACTACGAGCAGTACTTC.

For the CDR3, the DNA is TGTGCCAGCAGTTTCGCAGAGTATGGCTACACCTTC. The encoded protein is CASSFAEYGYTF. The chain combines TRBV28 with TRBJ1-2; D is ambiguous. The V and J ends lost 3 bases and 5 bases respectively, with 7 bases between them. Germline V gives CDR1 MDHEN, CDR2 SYDVKM. CDR3 length: 12 residues.

The genes are TRBV11-2 and TRBJ2-1; 9 positions agree with TRBD2. The CDR3 contains 16 residues. J was trimmed by 2 bases and V by 2 bases; bases with no gene match: 4. Germline V lookup: CDR1 SGHAT, CDR2 FQNNGV. The CDR3 here is CASSLTAGGPYNEQFF. DNA of the CDR3: TGTGCCAGCAGCTTAACAGCGGGAGGACCCTACAATGAGCAGTTCTTC.

The CDR3 DNA reads as TGTGCCAGCAGCTTAGGGGGGGCATTTAGCTCCTACGAGCAGTACTTC. This sequence encodes CASSLGGAFSSYEQYF. The rearrangement links TRBV7-2 to TRBJ2-7; the D gene could be TRBD1 or TRBD2 (6 bases each). The CDR3 is made up of 16 amino acids. Per germline, CDR1 SGHTA and CDR2 FQGNSA. V was trimmed by 1 base and J by 0 bases, leaving 13 bases between them.

The J gene is TRBJ2-4, the V gene TRBV6-5; D unclear. This CDR3 region has 15 residues. Per germline, CDR1 MNHEY and CDR2 SVGAGI. Trimming left V 6 bases short and J 0 bases short, with 12 bases between. In DNA form, the CDR3 reads TGTGCCAGCAGACGTACGGCGCCAGCCAAAAACATTCAGTACTTC. Protein sequence: CASRRTAPAKNIQYF.

The chain employs TRBV18 and TRBJ1-1; D ambiguous. The V gene lost 6 bases and the J gene lost 0 bases, with 14 bases spanning the gap. The CDR3 runs 15 residues. Germline lookup yields CDR1 KGHSH and CDR2 LQKENI. CDR3 residues: CASSLSRTVNTEAFF. The CDR3 bases are TGTGCCAGCTCCCTGTCCCGGACTGTGAACACTGAAGCTTTCTTT.

This clone was seen only a few times. The rearrangement joins TRBV16 to TRBJ1-1; 9 bases are shared with TRBD1. V lost 4 bases and J lost 7; bases outside the gene matches: 4. The V gene's germline CDR1 is KGHSY and CDR2 FQNENV. The CDR3 length is 13 residues. The CDR3 DNA follows: TGTGCCAGCAGCCGAGGACAGGGGTTTGAAGCTTTCTTT. Encoded protein: CASSRGQGFEAFF. The complete variable domain, with remaining parts taken from reference TRBV16 and TRBJ1-1, reads GEEVAQTPKHLVRGEGQKAKLYCAPIKGHSYVFWYQQVLKNEFKFLISFQNENVFDETGMPKERFSAKCLPNSPCSLEIQATKLEDSAVYFCASSRGQGFEAFFGQGTRLTVV.

This clone showed up just once. This chain joins TRBV25-1 and TRBJ1-1, with 10 bases matching TRBD1. This CDR3 region has 14 residues. The V gene end was trimmed by 6 bases and the J gene end by 4 bases; junction bases not matched to a gene: 5. The germline gives CDR1 MGHDK, CDR2 SYGVNS. The CDR3 loop reads CASSLTGGSTEAFF. The CDR3, as DNA: TGTGCCAGCAGCCTGACAGGGGGCTCCACTGAAGCTTTCTTT.

This clone was picked up one time. The chain combines TRBV5-1 with TRBJ2-7, with 9 bases identical to TRBD2. There are 13 residues in the CDR3. Trimming took 8 bases from V and 4 from J; bases not matched to a gene: 7. Germline CDR1 reads SGHRS; CDR2 reads YFSETQ. The CDR3 DNA follows: TGCGCCAGACCAGCGGGAGGCCCGTACGAGCAGTACTTC. It codes for CARPAGGPYEQYF.

This chain joins TRBV9 and TRBJ1-2; tentative D call: TRBD1 (5 bases). V lost 4 bases, J lost 6 bases, and 13 bases lay in between. The CDR3 loop spans 13 amino acids. Germline lookup yields CDR1 SGDLS and CDR2 YYNGEE. CDR3 nucleotide sequence: TGTGCCAGCAGCCAGAACCAGGGAGATGGCTACACCTTC. Protein: CASSQNQGDGYTF.

This rearrangement joins TRBV27 to TRBJ2-7; D is possibly TRBD2 (7 bases). There are 13 residues in the CDR3. Per the germline V gene, CDR1 is MNHEY and CDR2 is SMNVEV (reference sequence). V lost 8 bases and J 6 bases, leaving 17 bases between the germline ends. This chain's CDR3 is CASGRDIFREQYF. CDR3 DNA: TGTGCCAGCGGGAGGGACATCTTCCGCGAGCAGTACTTC.

J is TRBJ2-1 and V is TRBV2; maybe TRBD2 (6 bases). CDR3 size: 17 residues. From germline, CDR1 is SNHLY and CDR2 FYNNEI. V dropped 0 bases and J dropped 14 bases, with 26 bases sitting between them. This CDR3 is CASSEALLGLAKGLEFF. CDR3 in DNA: TGTGCCAGCAGTGAAGCGCTTCTGGGTCTAGCGAAGGGGTTGGAGTTCTTC.

V is TRBV9 and J is TRBJ2-2; TRBD2 agrees at 8 bases. Germline V CDR1 and CDR2: SGDLS, YYNGEE. V lost 2 bases and J lost 4; bases outside the gene matches: 4. The CDR3 runs to 15 residues. CDR3 protein: CASSVTSGITGELFF. The CDR3, as DNA: TGTGCCAGCAGCGTCACTAGCGGTATCACCGGGGAGCTGTTTTTT.

The chain has TRBV6-5 and TRBJ2-5; D is unresolved. Between the trimmed V and J ends, which lost 2 bases and 6 bases, there was a span of 13 bases. Per the germline V gene, CDR1 is MNHEY and CDR2 is SVGAGI. The CDR3 totals 14 residues. The CDR3 is CASSYDPGEKTQYF. The CDR3 DNA reads as TGTGCCAGCAGTTACGATCCGGGTGAGAAGACCCAGTACTTC.

The chain links TRBV20-1 to TRBJ1-1, with D uncertain. Between the trimmed V and J ends, which lost 6 bases and 0 bases, there was a span of 5 bases. The CDR3 runs 11 residues. The germline V gene encodes CDR1 DFQATT and CDR2 SNEGSKA (reference sequence). The CDR3 protein is CSAVVNTEAFF. In DNA, the CDR3 is TGCAGTGCAGTTGTGAACACTGAAGCTTTCTTT.

This chain connects TRBV6-5 to TRBJ1-2; unclear D gene. The CDR3 covers 11 residues. V lost 8 bases, J lost 7 bases, and 11 bases lay in between. Germline CDR1 is MNHEY and CDR2 is SVGAGI. CDR3: CASLSTGGYTF. The DNA of the CDR3 is TGTGCCAGCCTCAGTACGGGTGGCTACACCTTC.

A remark on this clone: At one boundary the junction diverges from the germline segment, which might be a read error. The chain carries TRBV9 and TRBJ2-7; no definite D call. CDR3 length: 12 amino acids. The germline V gene has CDR1 SGDLS and CDR2 YYNGEE. The chain's CDR3 is CASSHSSNEQYF. CDR3 DNA: TGTGCCAGCAGCCACAGCTCCAACGAGCAGTACTTC.